This is a list of T cell receptor beta chains from one sample in a study of cytomegalovirus exposure and HLA in healthy donors. Here immunoSEQ multiplex PCR was the method, and the copy in TCRdb shows in-frame clones only, minus some. This sample has roughly 80,000 clones; more than 75% occur once, and the top ten carry around 10%. Sequencing was performed on PBMCs. The receptors originated from a male donor in good health and CMV-seropositive. CDR3s include the opening cysteine and the closing phenylalanine or tryptophan.

>TRBJ2-2|TRBV5-1
CASNRQGPETGELFF
>TRBJ1-4|TRBV5-1
CASSLAGTGGEKLFF
>TRBJ2-2|TRBV7-6
CASSLGQGSPYTGELFF
>TRBJ1-5|TRBV7-9
CASSFDGGQPQHF
>TRBJ1-2|TRBV4-3
CASSHDRGSYGYTF
>TRBJ2-7|TRBV27
CASSSAGTGVHEQYF
>TRBJ1-1|TRBV6-5
CASSPGGRLNTEAFF
>TRBJ1-2|TRBV28
CASSPTLERAWYGYTF
>TRBJ2-2|TRBV5-1
CASSLFREATTGELFF
>TRBJ2-3|TRBV19
CASRRLDRSTDTQYF
>TRBJ2-1|TRBV11-2
CASSPKPSGRSSYNEQFF
>TRBJ2-5|TRBV14
CASSPVTGVQETQYF
>TRBJ2-2|TRBV7-9
CASNPQGSTGELFF
>TRBJ1-5|TRBV19
CASREDRLNQPQHF
>TRBJ2-5|TRBV6-4
CASSDSLGETQYF
>TRBJ2-1|TRBV4-3
CASSQDSPDTANNNEQFF
>TRBJ2-7|TRBV10-3
CAITESGGGEQYF
>TRBJ2-1|TRBV4-2
CASSQGTSGGRDEQFF
>TRBJ2-1|TRBV14
CASSHLGSSYNEQFF
>TRBJ1-2|TRBV27
CASSYGGRRRYTF
>TRBJ1-2|TRBV6-4
CASRAGQGGNYGYTF
>TRBJ2-7|TRBV4-1
CASSRPGQSYEQYF
>TRBJ2-2|TRBV2
CASSEASGGAPGELFF
>TRBJ2-2|TRBV7-5
CVRYTGGANTGELFF
>TRBJ2-7|TRBV6-5
CASSSIGGAISYEQYF
>TRBJ1-6|TRBV7-2
CASTKWGRESSYNSPLHF
>TRBJ2-7|TRBV19
CASSTRTSGNEQYF
>TRBJ2-2|TRBV19
CASSTARGAGGITGELFF
>TRBJ1-2|TRBV27
CASGNGQGAHTF
>TRBJ1-3|TRBV7-2
CASSPRTVASGNTIYF
>TRBJ2-2|TRBV7-6
CASERDRGGELFF
>TRBJ2-1|TRBV27
CASSLDQGAKDEQFF
>TRBJ2-7|TRBV7-9
CASSPDRQGFNYEQYF
>TRBJ1-5|TRBV5-1
CASSPTTGLSEPQHF
>.|TRBV14
CASSPLQGGGHEQYF
>TRBJ2-1|TRBV9
CASSVGSSGRTYNEQFF
>TRBJ2-7|TRBV13
CASSLVSEQYF
>TRBJ2-2|TRBV5-1
CASSLKGANTGELFF
>TRBJ1-3|TRBV14
CASSPLTAGNTIYF
>TRBJ2-3|TRBV7-2
CASTSWWRGSTDTQYF
>TRBJ1-1|TRBV5-1
CASSMTAPGTEAFF
>TRBJ1-1|TRBV29-1
CSVESTGRMNTEAFF
>TRBJ1-6|TRBV11-1
CASSRGQGNSPLHF
>TRBJ2-1|TRBV5-1
CASSPDRGKNNEQFF
>TRBJ2-2|TRBV5-1
CASSLVRETTGELFF
>TRBJ2-2|TRBV7-2
CASSSDSPGRELFF
>TRBJ2-1|TRBV7-3
CASSPGFSYNEQFF
>TRBJ1-6|TRBV28
CASRSGQISSPLHF
>TRBJ2-7|TRBV6-1
CASSEAAPVTYEQYF
>TRBJ2-3|TRBV27
CASSLFGGAPDTQYF
>TRBJ2-5|TRBV5-5
CASSPVQGAAETQYF
>TRBJ1-2|TRBV5-6
CASRWTGEYGYTF
>TRBJ2-7|TRBV7-8
CASSLGASYEQYF
>TRBJ2-1|TRBV11-3
CASSLRVSSYNEQFF
>TRBJ2-7|TRBV18
CASSPQGTDYEQYF
>TRBJ2-5|TRBV4-1
CASSQERGTSIRGETQYF
>TRBJ1-1|TRBV6-6
CASSFTTNTEAFF
>TRBJ1-1|TRBV30
CAWSPGYTEAFF
>TRBJ1-4|TRBV7-9
CASSLMSGQGEKLFF